This TCR beta chain was found in a study of T cell repertoires in cytomegalovirus infection. This CDR3 is 12 amino acids long. The V end was cut by 5 bases, the J end by 5 bases, with 7 bases between. This clonotype came up many times. As yet, its antigen is unknown. MiXCR, run by TCRdb on the reads, gives a single entry per CDR3 protein. The table has roughly 250,000 distinct CDR3 sequences, roughly an eighth seen once; the top ten hold 1.5% to 2%. Overall study findings and caveats: Ex vivo, HLA-C-restricted CMV-specific TCR beta clonotypes prevailed over the rest of the response.

The sequenced sample consisted of PBMCs. The TCR comes from a human donor in good health (CMV status not recorded). Some clones in this sample may be carry-over from other donors' samples. This chain uses TRBV12-3 or TRBV12-4 with TRBJ2-1, with D possibly being TRBD2 (5 bases). CDR3 sequence (DNA): TGTGCCAGCAGTCAGAGGGACAATGAGCAGTTCTTC. It yields the protein CASSQRDNEQFF.